Below, one T cell receptor (beta chain) is given with its context. Its antigen is not known. This sequence may be a read error, since a much larger clone differs from it by one base. The data are from a study of early T cells in non-severe SARS-CoV-2 infection. The TCR library protocol was used to attach unique molecular identifiers. These identifiers were attached to individual cDNA molecules. From the 5' RACE reads, TCRdb called clonotypes with MiXCR, one entry per CDR3 protein. The sample holds roughly 30,000 distinct CDR3 sequences; less than 6.5% are singletons and the top ten take about 32%. Study results and caveats: Sequences matched to VDJdb favored anti-spike CD8 responses, while private and CD4 specificities were missed.

The CDR3 has 13 amino acids. Germline V gene sequence: CDR1 DFQATT, CDR2 SNEGSKA (reference sequence). This TCR was recovered from an adult who was a healthcare worker with PCR-confirmed SARS-CoV-2 infection or an uninfected control (not recorded which). Sequencing used whole blood, obtained at baseline. The V and J genes are TRBV20-1 and TRBJ2-4; 11 positions match TRBD2. CDR3 DNA: TGCGGAGTAGCGGGGGGGGAAGCGAACATTCAGTACTTC. Its translation is CGVAGGEANIQYF.